This T cell receptor (beta chain) came from a study of naive and memory T cell subsets. Study outcomes and limitations: Gini index rose across naive, CM, EM and EMRA in CD4 and CD8.

Per the germline V gene, CDR1 is SNHLY and CDR2 is FYNNEI. Trimming pared 6 bases from V and 4 bases from J, leaving 15 bases between. There are 15 residues in the CDR3. About this clonotype: Its antigen remains unknown.

An equimolar mix of two oligonucleotides served as the beta constant-region primer for TRBC1 and TRBC2. Nested alpha and beta constant-region primers with the SP2 primer drove four PCR rounds on ligated cDNA. Ligation attached a single-stranded oligonucleotide with a 12-nucleotide UMI and the SP2 primer to the cDNA 3' end. TCRdb called the UMI-ligation and nested PCR reads again in MiXCR, with one record for every CDR3 protein. This sample yields some 110,000 distinct CDR3 sequences, of which around a third are seen a single time; approximately 0.88% belongs to the top ten. Cells stained for CD3, CD4, CD8, CD45RA and CD27 were sorted into four subsets.

V is TRBV2 and J is TRBJ1-4; D possibly corresponds to TRBD1 (5 bases). The specimen sequenced was central memory CD4+ T cells from blood. The receptor comes from a human donor in good health. CDR3 sequence: CASSEQRGDNEKLFF. CDR3 in DNA: TGTGCCAGCAGCGAACAGCGGGGCGATAATGAAAAACTGTTTTTT.